These T cell receptor beta chains were read from a single sample in a study of molecular identifiers for immune sequencing clone quantification. TCRdb re-called the PCR reads with MiXCR, one entry per CDR3 protein. Among some 94,000 distinct CDR3 sequences listed, around 25% were seen once. Material: naive CD8+ T cells from blood, with Jurkat cell RNA spiked in. Source of these receptors: a human donor in good health. Some libraries in this study had Jurkat cell RNA spiked in. CDR3s leave out the opening cysteine and the closing phenylalanine or tryptophan.

j_call v_call cdr3_aa
TRBJ2-3 TRBV12-3/TRBV12-4 ASSLVPTDTQY
TRBJ2-7 TRBV29-1 SVEDNQAEQY
TRBJ2-1 TRBV30 AWTRTSGADEQF
TRBJ2-1 TRBV11-2 ASSSSGGAGDEQF
TRBJ1-5 TRBV7-9 ASSRAVAQPQH
TRBJ1-1 TRBV6-5 ASRRAGSAWKMNTEAF
TRBJ2-7 TRBV27 ASRLQGPGGPYEQY
TRBJ1-2 TRBV7-9 ASSYPSPGGRYGYT
TRBJ2-7 TRBV12-3/TRBV12-4 ASRPGRNSYEQY
TRBJ1-2 TRBV7-9 ASSLALEEVYGYT
TRBJ2-1 TRBV5-6 ASSLRGGRSGNEQF
TRBJ1-1 TRBV6-6 ASSGPGQLEAF